A selection of T cell receptor beta chains follows, all from one sample in a study of T cell changes during pregnancy in multiple sclerosis. Repertoires were generated with immunoSEQ multiplex PCR, while TCRdb's copy carries only in-frame clones and drops some. The data show tens of thousands of clones, just over 90% seen once. The sample was peripheral blood, taken after pregnancy. The receptors here all came from a female donor with multiple sclerosis, enrolled in a pregnancy study. Each CDR3 is given with its conserved first and last residue. A D gene is named only where the DNA matches it firmly. The size field is filled for only some rows; it gives once, few, many or a size class.

DNA: TGTGCCAGCAGTTACTTAGAGGGAGGGTGGGAAGAGACCCAGTACTTC
CDR3: CASSYLEGGWEETQYF
D: TRBD2
size: .
J: TRBJ2-5
V: TRBV6-6

DNA: TGTGCCAGTAGTATACGGGGAAGCTCCTACAATGAGCAGTTCTTC
CDR3: CASSIRGSSYNEQFF
D: .
size: .
J: TRBJ2-1
V: TRBV19

DNA: TGTGCCAGCAGCGTACTAGCGGGAGGGACCGGGGAGCTGTTTTTT
CDR3: CASSVLAGGTGELFF
D: TRBD2
size: .
J: TRBJ2-2
V: TRBV9

DNA: TGTGCCAGCAGCTTGTTACAGGGCACAGATACGCAGTATTTT
CDR3: CASSLLQGTDTQYF
D: .
size: .
J: TRBJ2-3
V: TRBV5-8

DNA: TGTGCCAGTAGTATTCGGGCGGGAGGGCCAACTTGGACCTACAATGAGCAGTTCTTC
CDR3: CASSIRAGGPTWTYNEQFF
D: TRBD2
size: .
J: TRBJ2-1
V: TRBV19

DNA: TGTGCCAGCAGTTTGTCAAGGGACAGGACCTACTCTGGAAACACCATATATTTT
CDR3: CASSLSRDRTYSGNTIYF
D: TRBD1
size: .
J: TRBJ1-3
V: TRBV28

DNA: TGTGCCAGCACCTTGCTATCTGGAAACACCATATATTTT
CDR3: CASTLLSGNTIYF
D: .
size: .
J: TRBJ1-3
V: TRBV28

DNA: TGTGCCAGCAGTTCAGTGAACACTGAAGCTTTCTTT
CDR3: CASSSVNTEAFF
D: .
size: once
J: TRBJ1-1
V: TRBV27

DNA: TGTGCCAGAAAACGGGGACTAGCGGGAGGGCCTTACAATGAGCAGTTCTTC
CDR3: CARKRGLAGGPYNEQFF
D: TRBD2
size: .
J: TRBJ2-1
V: TRBV6-4

DNA: TGTGCCTGGAGTGAGCATGGACAGCTTGAAGCTTTCTTT
CDR3: CAWSEHGQLEAFF
D: .
size: .
J: TRBJ1-1
V: TRBV30